The clone carrying this T cell receptor (beta chain) appeared many times. TCR beta CDR3 sequences were amplified from RNA transcripts. Primed by the HTBI set, a first-round RT-PCR was run on the TCR CDR3. TCRdb re-called the multiplex PCR reads through MiXCR, storing one row per CDR3 protein. Among 300,000 to 500,000 distinct CDR3 sequences listed, 15% were seen once. The data were obtained in a study of T cells in Graves' hyperthyroidism and ophthalmopathy. Whole-study context: The initial diagnosis was the point when peripheral blood was collected, ahead of any treatment.

Researchers defined stable Graves' hyperthyroidism as no ophthalmopathy progression within 18 months. The study based diagnoses on clinical symptoms, serum thyroxine and TRAb, thyroid ultrasound and orbital computed tomography. V lost 0 bases and J lost 8; bases outside the gene matches: 12. Germline V gene lookup returns CDR1 DFQATT and CDR2 SNEGSKA (reference sequence). CDR3 length: 17 residues. The source material was blood. The rearrangement joins TRBV20-1 to TRBJ2-1; 11 positions agree with TRBD2. The source is a woman in her 30s with Graves' hyperthyroidism. CDR3 DNA sequence: TGCAGTGCTAGAGATTCAGTCACTAGCGGGAGAAGTGATGAGCAGTTCTTC. Protein sequence: CSARDSVTSGRSDEQFF.